The T cell receptor beta chain described here comes from a study of shared clonotypes between healthy human individuals. Study context: Participating donors consisted of a couple of women and a few men aged 18 to 49. The study's findings and limits: Across several donors, naive CD4 shared roughly 5.2%, naive CD8 over 3%, memory CD4 roughly 2.4%, memory CD8 more than 0.35%.

Remarks on this clone: Its antigen is still unknown.

Positively selected for CCR7, the CD45RO-negative cells used as naive CD8 cells excluded terminally differentiated effector memory CD45RA+ cells. V was pared by 3 bases and J by 9 bases, with 8 bases of the junction left unmatched. CDR1 and CDR2 from the germline V gene are MDHEN and SYDVKM. This CDR3 is built from 14 residues. For every subset, genomic DNA was evenly distributed across several immunoSEQ plates. TCRdb's table, derived via immunoSEQ multiplex PCR, lists solely in-frame clones and lacks some. The sample yields roughly 1,800,000 clones, over 85% seen once. The sequence was collected from a man between 18 and 35 years old in good health. Input material: naive CD8+ T cells sorted from blood. The V call is TRBV28, the J call TRBJ2-1, with TRBD2 matching over 7 bases. The DNA of the CDR3 is TGTGCCAGCAGTTTGTTTGCGGGGGATGGTGAGCAGTTCTTC. Protein sequence: CASSLFAGDGEQFF.